Sequencing of this T cell receptor beta chain was carried out in a study of metastatic and nonmetastatic thyroid tumors (TCRdb year 2020). Notes on the research overall: Repertoires from peripheral blood and from tumor or nodule tissue samples of malignant and benign thyroid patients were compared.

The method behind the library was PCR. The sample was run on an Illumina HiSeq 4000. The TCR beta-chain CDR3 region of each patient was profiled by high-throughput sequencing. In the original analysis: A classifier to discriminate distant-metastatic papillary thyroid cancer patients was built from CDR3 differences across clinicopathological groups. To measure repertoire diversity the researchers used the Shannon index, while the Morisita-Horn index served to gauge how similar the tumor and blood repertoires were. TCRdb reanalyzed the raw reads on its own, using fastp at Q25 for trimming and MiXCR for clone calling, and kept in-frame beta chains. TCRdb's processing, not the authors' own work, is the source of the V and J calls. The sample table holds roughly 33,000 clones, of which approximately 17% were seen once. The top ten clonotypes cover 6.5% to 8.5% of the sample. Ten or more counts support this clone. The clone's antigen remains unknown. No base qualities exist here, and no much larger clone lies one base off it.

What the research found in general, with its limitations: In both blood and tumor samples, malignant tumors were reported to have significantly higher TCR beta diversity than benign nodules.

No patient had received any treatment before thyroid surgery. Using T-cell receptor beta sequencing, the study looked back at clinical samples from patients collected from the early 2010s to the late 2010s. The cysteine opens and the phenylalanine closes a CDR3 of 15 amino acids. CDR3 DNA only is kept here, 45 bases in frame from base 1. Ends trimmed: V by 6 bases, J by 7 bases; bases unmatched to a gene: 14. CDR1 and CDR2 were assigned from the germline V gene as KGHSH and LQKENI. This chain joins TRBV18 to TRBJ2-7; the junction holds 8 bases that match TRBD1. The TCR originated in a female donor with papillary thyroid cancer or a benign thyroid nodule (not recorded which). Some clones in this sample may be carry-over from other donors' samples. The sequenced sample was blood. The CDR3 has the sequence CASSPPTGEFREQYF. The nucleotide sequence is given as TGTGCCAGCTCGCCGCCGACAGGGGAGTTTCGGGAGCAGTACTTC.